Below, 21 T cell receptor beta chains from the same sample are listed, as sequenced in a study of T cell repertoires in cytomegalovirus infection. Each CDR3 protein is one row after TCRdb ran MiXCR on the reads. This table has 830,000 or so distinct CDR3 sequences, less than 35% appearing once. What these receptors recognize is not known. Sequencing used cultured CD8+ T cells from PBMCs, obtained from culture after CMV antigen stimulation. Every receptor here comes from a human donor in good health (CMV status not recorded). Some clones in this sample may be carry-over from other donors' samples.

This clonotype came up many times. The rearrangement links TRBV7-3 to TRBJ2-3; D may be TRBD1 or TRBD2 (5 bases each). V shed 3 bases and J shed 1 base, with 8 bases lying between them. CDR1 is SGHTA, CDR2 FQGTGA, per germline. This CDR3 has 14 residues. CDR3 protein: CASSFGAGTDTQYF. The CDR3 nucleotides read TGTGCCAGCAGCTTCGGGGCTGGCACAGATACGCAGTATTTT.

The chain has TRBV7-6 and TRBJ1-5, with D maybe TRBD1 (6 bases). Germline lookup yields CDR1 SGHVS and CDR2 FNYEAQ. This CDR3 is built from 14 residues. V was shortened by 4 bases and J by 7 bases, with 14 bases between the two germline ends. The CDR3 spells CASSSGGRDQPQHF. The CDR3, as DNA: TGTGCCAGCAGCTCCGGGGGCAGGGACCAGCCCCAGCATTTT.

This clonotype was seen more than once but under ten times. The rearrangement links TRBV5-6 to TRBJ2-7; D not certain. The CDR3 is 16 amino acids. The V gene lost 0 bases and the J gene lost 2 bases, with 15 bases spanning the gap. Germline V gene lookup returns CDR1 SGHDT and CDR2 YYEEEE. CDR3 sequence (DNA): TGTGCCAGCAGCTTGGCAGGTGGCGAAGCAGCCTACGAGCAGTACGTC. As protein: CASSLAGGEAAYEQYV.

In DNA, the CDR3 is TGTGCCAGTAGTCTCCATCCTTCCTACAATGAGCAGTTCTTC. It specifies CASSLHPSYNEQFF. V gene TRBV19 combines with J gene TRBJ2-1, with D unclear. The CDR3 length is 14 residues. Germline values: CDR1 LNHDA, CDR2 SQIVND (reference sequence). Trimming stripped 5 bases from V and 1 base from J, with 9 bases between.

The CDR3 sequence is CASSAGQGLFMSYEQYV. The CDR3 DNA sequence: TGTGCCAGCAGCGCGGGACAGGGGCTTTTCATGTCCTACGAGCAGTACGTC. The chain recombines TRBV5-6 with TRBJ2-7, with 10 bases aligning to TRBD1. CDR1 and CDR2 from the germline V gene are SGHDT and YYEEEE. V lost 4 bases, J lost 1 base, and 11 bases stayed unmatched. The CDR3 loop spans 17 amino acids.

The chain employs TRBV2 and TRBJ1-4; D not resolved. CDR3 length: 12 residues. Trimming took 2 bases from V and 11 from J, leaving 9 bases between them. From germline, CDR1 is SNHLY and CDR2 FYNNEI. The CDR3 protein is CASSELQRKLFF. CDR3 nucleotide sequence: TGTGCCAGCAGTGAATTACAGCGGAAACTGTTTTTT.

CDR3 DNA sequence: TGTGCCAGCACAATTAATTCACCCCTCCACTTT. Amino acids: CASTINSPLHF. The chain carries TRBV2 and TRBJ1-6, with D hard to call. Germline loops: CDR1 SNHLY, CDR2 FYNNEI. Between the trimmed V and J ends, which lost 7 bases and 6 bases, there was a span of 4 bases. This CDR3 is 11 amino acids long.

The chain employs TRBV10-2 and TRBJ2-3, with D possibly called TRBD1 or TRBD2 (6 bases each). Trimming shortened V by 8 bases and J by 8 bases, and 14 bases separated the two germline ends. CDR3 length equals 12 residues. The germline V gene encodes CDR1 WSHSY and CDR2 SAAADI. The CDR3 nucleotides are TGCGCCAGCCTCGGGGGACAATTTACGCAGTATTTT. It specifies CASLGGQFTQYF.

The chain couples TRBV4-3 to TRBJ2-7; D remains unclear. The CDR3 has 14 amino acids. Looked up from germline, CDR1 is LGHNA and CDR2 is YSLEER. The V gene lost 0 bases and the J gene lost 4 bases, with 10 bases spanning the gap. For the CDR3, the DNA is TGCGCCAGCAGCCAAGAGGCGAATGGATACGAGCAGTACGTC. Translation: CASSQEANGYEQYV.

This clonotype was seen repeatedly, ten times or more. J is TRBJ1-1 and V is TRBV7-8, with D possibly matching TRBD1 (5 bases). Trimming shortened V by 5 bases and J by 5 bases, and 21 bases separated the two germline ends. The V gene's germline CDR1 is SGHVS and CDR2 FQNEAQ. The length of the CDR3 is 16 residues. DNA of the CDR3: TGTGCCAGCAGCGATCCGACAGCGACCTATAGTACTGAAGCTTTCTTT. Residues: CASSDPTATYSTEAFF.

At least ten counts were recorded for this clonotype. The V call is TRBV12-3 or TRBV12-4, the J call TRBJ2-1, with D tentatively TRBD2 (6 bases). The CDR3 has 21 amino acids. V was trimmed by 6 bases and J by 0 bases, leaving 30 bases between them. CDR3 DNA: TGTGCCAGCAGCCTCGCTCGCGGGGCAAACCAACTTAAAAGCTCCTACAATGAGCAGTTCTTC. It encodes CASSLARGANQLKSSYNEQFF.

The chain recombines TRBV29-1 with TRBJ1-2, with TRBD1 identical over 8 bases. V shed 7 bases and J 5 bases; nucleotides not matched to a gene: 9. Germline CDR1 is SQVTM and CDR2 is ANQGSEA. CDR3 length: 13 residues. Here the CDR3 reads CSALGGQEYGYTF. The CDR3 DNA reads TGCAGCGCTCTGGGGGGACAGGAGTATGGCTACACCTTC. Based on the CDR3 plus reference TRBV29-1 and TRBJ1-2, the full variable domain is SAVISQKPSRDICQRGTSLTIQCQVDSQVTMMFWYRQQPGQSLTLIATANQGSEATYESGFVIDKFPISRPNLTFSTLTVSNMSPEDSSIYLCSALGGQEYGYTFGSGTRLTVV.

This clonotype was counted only a few times. This chain joins TRBV7-6 and TRBJ1-2; D possibly corresponds to TRBD1 (5 bases). Germline V lookup: CDR1 SGHVS, CDR2 FNYEAQ. This CDR3 contains 14 residues. V lost 3 bases and J lost 7, with 15 bases in between. As DNA, the CDR3 is TGTGCCAGCAGCTTTGGGGACTCGGCCGGTGGCTACACCTTC. Its translation: CASSFGDSAGGYTF.

The chain joins TRBV6-1 to TRBJ1-1; 8 bases map to TRBD1. In germline, CDR1 is MNHNS, CDR2 SASEGT. The CDR3 spans 17 residues. After removal of 0 bases from V and 1 base from J, the junction contained 7 bases not matched to a gene. The CDR3 DNA sequence: TGTGCCAGCAGTGAAGCTTGGCAGGGGGCCACGAACACTGAAGCTTTCTTT. It translates to CASSEAWQGATNTEAFF.

This clonotype was observed a single time. This chain links TRBV7-2 with TRBJ2-7; the D gene is possibly TRBD2 (6 bases). Trimming cost V 5 bases and J 7 bases, with 12 bases left between them. Germline CDR1 reads SGHTA; CDR2 reads FQGNSA. CDR3 length: 12 residues. CDR3 sequence reads: CASSHMEGEQYV. In DNA, the CDR3 is TGTGCCAGCAGCCATATGGAGGGAGAGCAGTACGTC.

The genes are TRBV28 and TRBJ2-2, with D possibly matching TRBD2 (6 bases). The CDR3 consists of 17 residues. From germline, CDR1 is MDHEN and CDR2 SYDVKM. Between the trimmed V and J ends, which lost 2 bases and 5 bases, there was a span of 18 bases. CDR3 nucleotide sequence: TGTGCCAGCAGTTTAGTGATCGGTGATCGGGGGACCGGGGAGCTGTTTTTT. Its translation is CASSLVIGDRGTGELFF. The full variable domain, completed using reference TRBV28 and TRBJ2-2, is DVKVTQSSRYLVKRTGEKVFLECVQDMDHENMFWYRQDPGLGLRLIYFSYDVKMKEKGDIPEGYSVSREKKERFSLILESASTNQTSMYLCASSLVIGDRGTGELFFGEGSRLTVL.

With respect to this clonotype: The junction departs from germline at one end; a sequencing error may be responsible. The chain uses TRBV6-5 and TRBJ2-1; no clear D. Germline V gives CDR1 MNHEY, CDR2 SVGAGI. There are 14 residues in the CDR3. Written as DNA, the CDR3 is TGTGCCGGCAGCCACTACCCTTATAACAATGAGCAGTTCTTC. Translation gives CAGSHYPYNNEQFF.

The CDR3 region has the DNA TGCGCCAGCAGTGATTACAGCTCGAACACTGAAGCTTTCTTT. Its translation is CASSDYSSNTEAFF. This sequence joins TRBV10-2 and TRBJ1-1, with D unresolved. The CDR3 totals 14 residues. V was shortened by 3 bases and J by 1 base, with 9 bases between the two germline ends. The germline CDR1 and CDR2 sequences are WSHSY and SAAADI.

A few counts support this clonotype. V is TRBV6-1 and J is TRBJ2-7, with a tentative D call TRBD1 (5 bases). The CDR3 totals 14 residues. In germline, CDR1 is MNHNS, CDR2 SASEGT. V lost 2 bases and J lost 2, with 10 bases in between. CDR3 DNA sequence: TGTGCCAGCAGTGAAAGACAGTACGCCTACGAGCAGTACTTC. Amino acid sequence: CASSERQYAYEQYF.

This clonotype appeared many times. The rearrangement links TRBV7-9 to TRBJ1-5; 7 nucleotides align to TRBD1. CDR1 is SEHNR, CDR2 FQNEAQ, per germline (reference sequence). The CDR3 contains 14 residues. V dropped 5 bases and J dropped 6; count of bases not matched to a gene: 7. The CDR3 spells CASSGDSYSQPQHF. DNA for the CDR3: TGTGCCAGCAGCGGGGACAGTTATAGTCAGCCCCAGCATTTT.

The chain joins TRBV27 to TRBJ2-5, with 8 nucleotides matching TRBD1. The CDR3 covers 14 residues. The germline V gene has CDR1 MNHEY and CDR2 SMNVEV (reference sequence). Losses at the gene ends were 5 bases for V and 4 bases for J; bases not matched to a gene: 6. The CDR3: CASSPRGRRETQYF. The DNA of the CDR3 is TGTGCCAGCAGTCCCAGGGGGCGGCGAGAGACCCAGTACTTC.